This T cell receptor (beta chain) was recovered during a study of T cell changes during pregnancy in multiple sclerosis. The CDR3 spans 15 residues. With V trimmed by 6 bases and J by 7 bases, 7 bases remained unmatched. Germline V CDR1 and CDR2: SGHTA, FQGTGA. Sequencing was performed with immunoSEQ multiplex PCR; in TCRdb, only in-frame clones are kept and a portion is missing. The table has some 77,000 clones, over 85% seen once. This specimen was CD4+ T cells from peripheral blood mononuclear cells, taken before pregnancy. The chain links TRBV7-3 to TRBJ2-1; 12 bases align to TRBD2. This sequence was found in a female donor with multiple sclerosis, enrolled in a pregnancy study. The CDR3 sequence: CASSPSGGGRNEQFF. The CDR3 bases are TGTGCCAGCAGTCCTAGCGGGGGGGGAAGGAATGAGCAGTTCTTC.